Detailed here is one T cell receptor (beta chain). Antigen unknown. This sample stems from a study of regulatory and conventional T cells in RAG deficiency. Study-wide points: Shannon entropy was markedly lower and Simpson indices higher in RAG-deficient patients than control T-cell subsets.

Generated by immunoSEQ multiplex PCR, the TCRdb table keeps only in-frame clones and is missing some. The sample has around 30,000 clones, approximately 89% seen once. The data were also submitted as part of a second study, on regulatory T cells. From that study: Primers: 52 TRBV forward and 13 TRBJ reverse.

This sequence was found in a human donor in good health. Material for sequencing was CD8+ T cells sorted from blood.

Written as DNA, the CDR3 is TGTGCCAGCAGCCCTGGACTAGCGGGGGGGACATCCTACGAGCAGTACTTC. Translation: CASSPGLAGGTSYEQYF. This chain uses TRBV5-4 with TRBJ2-7; 15 bases align to TRBD2. Germline assignment: CDR1 SGHNT and CDR2 YYREEE (reference sequence). The CDR3 spans 17 residues. V was pared by 4 bases and J by 1 base, with 6 bases of the junction left unmatched.